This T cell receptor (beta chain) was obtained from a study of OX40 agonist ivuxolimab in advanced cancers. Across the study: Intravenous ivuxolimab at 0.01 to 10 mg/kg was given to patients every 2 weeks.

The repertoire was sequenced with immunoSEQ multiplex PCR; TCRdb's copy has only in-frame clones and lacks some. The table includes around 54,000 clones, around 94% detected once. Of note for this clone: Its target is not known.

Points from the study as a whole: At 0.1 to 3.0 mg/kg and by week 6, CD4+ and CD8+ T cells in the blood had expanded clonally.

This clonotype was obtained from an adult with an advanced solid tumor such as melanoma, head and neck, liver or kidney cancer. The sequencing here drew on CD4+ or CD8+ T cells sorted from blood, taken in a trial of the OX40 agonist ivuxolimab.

The CDR3, as DNA: TGTGCCAGCACCTCAGCCGGGACAGGACCCTACGAGCAGTACTTC. It translates to CASTSAGTGPYEQYF. The chain recombines TRBV5-4 with TRBJ2-7, with 8 bases matching TRBD1. Germline CDR1 SGHNT, CDR2 YYREEE (reference sequence). This CDR3 comprises 15 residues. Trimming at V came to 6 bases and at J to 2 bases, leaving 10 bases not matched to a gene.